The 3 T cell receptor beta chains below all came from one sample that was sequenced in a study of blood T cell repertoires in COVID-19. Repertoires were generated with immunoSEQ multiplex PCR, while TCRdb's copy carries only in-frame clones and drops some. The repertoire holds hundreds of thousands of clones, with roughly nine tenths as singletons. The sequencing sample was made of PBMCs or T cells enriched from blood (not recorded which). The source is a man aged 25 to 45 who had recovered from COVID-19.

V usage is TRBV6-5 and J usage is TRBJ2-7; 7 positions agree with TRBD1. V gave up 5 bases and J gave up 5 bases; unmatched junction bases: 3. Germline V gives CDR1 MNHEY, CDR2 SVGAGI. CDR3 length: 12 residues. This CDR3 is CASSSQGDEQYF. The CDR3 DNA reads TGTGCCAGCAGTAGCCAGGGGGACGAGCAGTACTTC.

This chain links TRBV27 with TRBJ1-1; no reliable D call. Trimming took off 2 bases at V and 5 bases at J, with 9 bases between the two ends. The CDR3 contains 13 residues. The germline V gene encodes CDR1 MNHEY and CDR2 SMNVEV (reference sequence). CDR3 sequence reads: CASSLLVDTEAFF. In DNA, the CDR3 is TGTGCCAGCAGTTTACTTGTAGATACTGAAGCTTTCTTT.

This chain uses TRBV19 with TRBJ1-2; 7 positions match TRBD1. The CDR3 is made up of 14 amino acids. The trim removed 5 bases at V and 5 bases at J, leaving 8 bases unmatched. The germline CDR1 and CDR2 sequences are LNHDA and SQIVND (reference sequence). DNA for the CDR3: TGTGCCAGTAGTGTCACAGGGGTAGGATATGGCTACACCTTC. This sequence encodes CASSVTGVGYGYTF.